Each of the 11 T cell receptor beta chains below was sequenced from the same sample in a study of blood T cell repertoires in COVID-19. TCRdb keeps only in-frame clones here, not all; method: immunoSEQ multiplex PCR. The sample shows about 150,000 clones, roughly 82% of them seen only once. Sequencing was performed on peripheral blood. These receptors all stem from a human donor with acute or convalescent COVID-19. The donor label of this sample is uncertain.

A few counts support this clone. The same CDR3 can be traced to other DNA sequences in this sample. This chain links TRBV2 with TRBJ1-5; 10 bases line up with TRBD1. The germline gives CDR1 SNHLY, CDR2 FYNNEI. The CDR3 covers 14 residues. J was trimmed by 4 bases and V by 6 bases; bases with no gene match: 3. The DNA of the CDR3 is TGTGCCAGCAGCGGACAGGGGGATAATCAGCCCCAGCATTTT. This translates into CASSGQGDNQPQHF.

This clone was observed a handful of times. The chain uses TRBV5-6 and TRBJ1-5; 7 bases line up with TRBD1. Per germline, CDR1 SGHDT and CDR2 YYEEEE. V dropped 4 bases and J dropped 7; count of bases not matched to a gene: 8. This CDR3 comprises 14 residues. The CDR3 is CASSVAQGTQPQHF. In DNA form, the CDR3 reads TGTGCCAGCAGCGTCGCACAGGGGACCCAGCCCCAGCATTTT.

The table lists this clone with a few counts. The rearrangement joins TRBV7-9 to TRBJ1-1, with D possibly being TRBD1 (5 bases). V lost 2 bases, J lost 3 bases, and 7 bases lay in between. The CDR3 has 13 amino acids. Germline values: CDR1 SEHNR, CDR2 FQNEAQ (reference sequence). The CDR3: CASSLTGDTEAFF. For the CDR3, the DNA is TGTGCCAGCAGCTTAACGGGGGACACTGAAGCTTTCTTT. Full variable domain (remainder filled in from reference TRBV7-9 and TRBJ1-1): DTGVSQNPRHKITKRGQNVTFRCDPISEHNRLYWYRQTLGQGPEFLTYFQNEAQLEKSRLLSDRFSAERPKGSFSTLEIQRTEQGDSAMYLCASSLTGDTEAFFGQGTRLTVV.

The CDR3 coding sequence is TGCGCCAGCAGCTCTCGTAGCTCCTACGAGCAGTACTTC. Protein sequence: CASSSRSSYEQYF. This chain connects TRBV5-1 to TRBJ2-7; D gene ambiguous. CDR3 length: 13 residues. Germline V gene sequence: CDR1 SGHRS, CDR2 YFSETQ. V lost 3 bases to trimming and J lost 0 bases, with 7 bases between them.

The chain combines TRBV27 with TRBJ2-5; 10 bases are shared with TRBD2. Trimming at V came to 5 bases and at J to 4 bases, leaving 7 bases not matched to a gene. The CDR3 is made up of 15 amino acids. Germline V gene lookup returns CDR1 MNHEY and CDR2 SMNVEV (reference sequence). CDR3 sequence (DNA): TGTGCCAGCAGTCCCCGGAGCGGGGGGGGAGAGACCCAGTACTTC. It specifies CASSPRSGGGETQYF.

The V and J genes are TRBV30 and TRBJ1-1, with 8 bases lining up with TRBD1. Germline CDR1 GTSNPN, CDR2 SVGIG (reference sequence). Trimming removed 1 base from V and 1 base from J; junction bases left unmatched: 2. The CDR3 totals 14 residues. DNA of the CDR3: TGTGCCTGGAGTGCGGACAGGGCGAACACTGAAGCTTTCTTT. As protein: CAWSADRANTEAFF.

Here the CDR3 reads CASRRPRRGSFRVVNTEAFF. The CDR3 DNA reads TGTGCAAGTCGCCGACCCCGCAGAGGGAGTTTCCGGGTTGTTAACACTGAAGCTTTCTTT. The chain is built from TRBV12-2 and TRBJ1-1. TRBV12-2 is tagged as a pseudogene. The length of the CDR3 is 20 residues.

The V gene is TRBV14, the J gene TRBJ2-2; 8 bases agree with TRBD1. Trimming cost V 4 bases and J 5 bases; bases outside gene matches: 3. The CDR3 extends over 14 amino acids. CDR1 SGHDN and CDR2 FVKESK come from the germline V gene. The CDR3 region is CASSRQGLTGELFF. The DNA of the CDR3 is TGTGCCAGCAGCCGACAGGGGTTGACCGGGGAGCTGTTTTTT. Full variable domain (rest looked up from reference TRBV14 and TRBJ2-2): EAGVTQFPSHSVIEKGQTVTLRCDPISGHDNLYWYRRVMGKEIKFLLHFVKESKQDESGMPNNRFLAERTGGTYSTLKVQPAELEDSGVYFCASSRQGLTGELFFGEGSRLTVL.

This sequence joins TRBV19 and TRBJ1-2; 9 nucleotides match TRBD1. CDR3 length equals 15 residues. V dropped 1 base and J dropped 8; count of bases not matched to a gene: 8. CDR1 and CDR2 (germline): LNHDA, SQIVND (reference sequence). CDR3 protein: CASSIGTGQGTGYTF. The CDR3 DNA reads as TGTGCCAGTAGTATAGGTACGGGACAGGGTACCGGCTACACCTTC.

The V and J genes are TRBV5-1 and TRBJ2-6; D is possibly TRBD1 (6 bases). Trimming pared 4 bases from V and 3 bases from J, leaving 14 bases between. This CDR3 is built from 16 residues. Germline CDR1 and CDR2: SGHRS and YFSETQ. In DNA form, the CDR3 reads TGCGCCAGCAGCATTGAGGGGGTACGTGGGGCCAACGTCCTGACTTTC. Translation gives CASSIEGVRGANVLTF.

V usage is TRBV11-1 and J usage is TRBJ2-1; no reliable D call. The CDR3 sequence is 16 residues long. Germline V gene lookup returns CDR1 SGHAT and CDR2 FQDESV (reference sequence). V dropped 4 bases and J dropped 4 bases, with 17 bases sitting between them. CDR3 bases: TGTGCCAGCAGCTCCCCCGGTTCTGCCCCTTACAATGAGCAGTTCTTC. It is translated as CASSSPGSAPYNEQFF.